The clone carrying this T cell receptor (beta chain) came up once. This entry comes from a study of blood T cell repertoires in COVID-19. Across the whole study: The United States, Italy and Spain supplied acute and convalescent COVID-19 samples.

The CDR3 is 15 amino acids. The V and J ends lost 4 bases and 1 base respectively, with 13 bases between them. The germline V gene has CDR1 LGHDT and CDR2 YNNKEL (reference sequence). In the study's own analysis: How many nucleated cells were present was estimated from reference gene primer amplification. The protocol was immunoSEQ multiplex PCR, while the TCRdb copy is restricted to in-frame clones and leaves out a portion. From that table come the V and J calls and clone size; the DNA was used to work out D and trimming. The sample yields 150,000 or so clones, around 85% seen once. This receptor was identified in a woman aged 55-69 years with COVID-19, enrolled during active disease. The source material was peripheral blood. The J gene is TRBJ1-1, the V gene TRBV3-1 (or the pseudogene TRBV3-2); D not certain. CDR3 sequence reads: CASSLSMEGNTEAFF. In DNA, the CDR3 is TGTGCCAGCAGCCTTTCTATGGAGGGGAACACTGAAGCTTTCTTT.